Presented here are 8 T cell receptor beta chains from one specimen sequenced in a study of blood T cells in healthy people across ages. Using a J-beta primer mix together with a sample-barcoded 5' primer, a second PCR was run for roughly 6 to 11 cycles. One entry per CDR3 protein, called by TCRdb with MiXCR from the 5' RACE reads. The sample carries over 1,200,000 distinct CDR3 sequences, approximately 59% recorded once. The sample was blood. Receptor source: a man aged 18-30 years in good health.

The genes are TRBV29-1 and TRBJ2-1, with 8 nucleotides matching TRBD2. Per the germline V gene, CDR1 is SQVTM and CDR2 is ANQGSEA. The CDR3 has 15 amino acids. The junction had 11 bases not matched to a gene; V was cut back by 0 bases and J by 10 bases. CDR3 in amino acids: CSVEEAAGVDPEQFF. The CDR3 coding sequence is TGCAGCGTTGAAGAGGCAGCGGGAGTAGACCCGGAGCAGTTCTTC.

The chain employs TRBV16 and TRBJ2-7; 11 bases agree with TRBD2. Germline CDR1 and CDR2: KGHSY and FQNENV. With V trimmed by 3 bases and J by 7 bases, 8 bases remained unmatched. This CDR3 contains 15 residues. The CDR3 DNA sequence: TGTGCCAGCAGCCAGACTAGCGGGACCCGGGAGGAGCAGTACTTC. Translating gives CASSQTSGTREEQYF.

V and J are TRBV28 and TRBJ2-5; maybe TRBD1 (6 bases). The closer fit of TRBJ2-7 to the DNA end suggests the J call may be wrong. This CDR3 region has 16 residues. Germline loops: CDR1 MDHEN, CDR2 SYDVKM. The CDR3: CASSLSLGDITYEQYF. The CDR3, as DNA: TGTGCCAGCAGTTTAAGTTTAGGGGACATAACCTACGAGCAGTACTTC.

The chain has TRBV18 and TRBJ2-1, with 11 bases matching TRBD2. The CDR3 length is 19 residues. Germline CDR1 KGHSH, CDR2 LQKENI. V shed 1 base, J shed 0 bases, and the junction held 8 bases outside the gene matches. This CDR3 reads CASSPLASGGKSSYNEQFF. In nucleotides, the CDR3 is TGTGCCAGCTCACCACTGGCTAGCGGGGGGAAGAGCTCCTACAATGAGCAGTTCTTC.

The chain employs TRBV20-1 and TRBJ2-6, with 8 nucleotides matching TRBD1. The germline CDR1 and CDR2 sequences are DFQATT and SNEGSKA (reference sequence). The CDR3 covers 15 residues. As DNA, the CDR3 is TGCGGCGGTGGGACAGGAAGTTCTGGGGCCAACGTCCTGACTTTC. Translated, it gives CGGGTGSSGANVLTF.

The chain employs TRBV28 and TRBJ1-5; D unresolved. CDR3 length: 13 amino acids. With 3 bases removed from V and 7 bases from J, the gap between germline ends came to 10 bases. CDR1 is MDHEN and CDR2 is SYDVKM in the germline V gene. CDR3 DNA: TGTGCCAGCAGTTTTCTAACGGCCCAGCCCCAGCATTTT. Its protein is CASSFLTAQPQHF.

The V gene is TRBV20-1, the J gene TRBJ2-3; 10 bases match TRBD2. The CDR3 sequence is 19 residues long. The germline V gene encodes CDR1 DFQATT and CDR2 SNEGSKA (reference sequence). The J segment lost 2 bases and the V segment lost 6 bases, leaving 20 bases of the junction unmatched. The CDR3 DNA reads TGCAGTGCCTCCCAAGATACTAGCGGGACGCTTGGATACACAGATACGCAGTATTTT. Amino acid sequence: CSASQDTSGTLGYTDTQYF.

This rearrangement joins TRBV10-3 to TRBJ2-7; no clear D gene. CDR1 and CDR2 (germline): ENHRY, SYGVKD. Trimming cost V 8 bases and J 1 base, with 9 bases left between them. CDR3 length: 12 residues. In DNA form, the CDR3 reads TGTGCCATCGCGGTGGGGTCCTACGAGCAGTACTTC. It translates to CAIAVGSYEQYF.